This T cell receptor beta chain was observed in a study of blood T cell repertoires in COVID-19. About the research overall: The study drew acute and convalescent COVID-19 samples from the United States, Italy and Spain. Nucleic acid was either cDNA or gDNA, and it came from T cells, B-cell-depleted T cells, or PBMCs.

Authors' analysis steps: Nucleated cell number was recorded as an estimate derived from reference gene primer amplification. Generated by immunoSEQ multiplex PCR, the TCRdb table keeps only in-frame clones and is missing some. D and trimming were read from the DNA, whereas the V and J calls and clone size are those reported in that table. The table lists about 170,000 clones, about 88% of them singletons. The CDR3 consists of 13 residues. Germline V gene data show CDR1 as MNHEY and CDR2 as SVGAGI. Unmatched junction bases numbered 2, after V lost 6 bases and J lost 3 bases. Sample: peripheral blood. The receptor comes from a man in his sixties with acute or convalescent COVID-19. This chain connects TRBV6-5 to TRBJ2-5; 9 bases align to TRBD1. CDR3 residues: CASRTGGEETQYF. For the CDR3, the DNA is TGTGCCAGCAGGACAGGGGGTGAAGAGACCCAGTACTTC.